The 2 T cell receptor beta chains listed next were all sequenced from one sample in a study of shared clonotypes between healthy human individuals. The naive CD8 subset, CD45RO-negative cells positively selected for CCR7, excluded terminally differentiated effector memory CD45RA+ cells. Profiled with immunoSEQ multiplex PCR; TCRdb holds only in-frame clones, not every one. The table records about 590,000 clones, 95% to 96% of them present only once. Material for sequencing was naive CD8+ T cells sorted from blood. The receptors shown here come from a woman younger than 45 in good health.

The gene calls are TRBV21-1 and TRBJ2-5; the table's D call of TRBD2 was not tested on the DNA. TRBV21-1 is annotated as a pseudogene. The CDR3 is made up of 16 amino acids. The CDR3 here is CASSKDTREGGETQYF. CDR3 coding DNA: TGTGCCAGCAGCAAAGATACGCGGGAGGGCGGAGAGACCCAGTACTTC.

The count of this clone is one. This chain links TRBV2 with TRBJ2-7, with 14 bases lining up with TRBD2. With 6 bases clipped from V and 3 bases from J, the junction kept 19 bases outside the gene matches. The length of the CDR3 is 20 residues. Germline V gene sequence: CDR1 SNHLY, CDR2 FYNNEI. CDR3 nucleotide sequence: TGTGCCAGCAGCGGATGGAGGGGACTAGCGGGAGCAGGCCGAGTCTACGAGCAGTACTTC. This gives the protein CASSGWRGLAGAGRVYEQYF.